A single sample gave rise to the 32 T cell receptor beta chains below, sequenced in a study of blood T cell repertoires in COVID-19. Measured with immunoSEQ multiplex PCR; TCRdb has only the in-frame clones, and not every one. The sample consists of around 220,000 clones, more than 75% of them appearing once. Material: PBMCs or T cells enriched from blood (not recorded which). The receptors originated from a woman in her forties with acute COVID-19.

This chain connects TRBV7-6 to TRBJ2-3; 11 bases match TRBD2. Germline V gives CDR1 SGHVS, CDR2 FNYEAQ. CDR3 length equals 16 residues. Germline trimming cut 5 bases from V and 0 bases from J; bases unmatched to any gene: 4. CDR3 loop: CASSTGTSGSTDTQYF. The DNA for the CDR3 is TGTGCCAGCAGCACCGGGACTAGCGGAAGCACAGATACGCAGTATTTT.

The chain links TRBV29-1 to TRBJ1-2, with TRBD1 as a possible D gene (6 bases). V lost 5 bases and J lost 7, with 14 bases in between. The germline CDR1 and CDR2 sequences are SQVTM and ANQGSEA. CDR3 length: 12 residues. The CDR3 DNA sequence: TGCAGCGTTTCACCAGGGGAATTTGGCTACACCTTC. Amino acids: CSVSPGEFGYTF.

The J gene is TRBJ2-3, the V gene TRBV3-1 (or the pseudogene TRBV3-2); TRBD2 matches at 7 bases. The trim removed 4 bases at V and 0 bases at J, leaving 19 bases unmatched. There are 20 residues in the CDR3. CDR1 is LGHDT, CDR2 YNNKEL, per germline (reference sequence). CDR3 coding DNA: TGTGCCAGCAGCCCCGGGAGCCTAGCGGAGGTTGGCCCTAGCACAGATACGCAGTATTTT. Amino acid sequence: CASSPGSLAEVGPSTDTQYF.

The chain couples TRBV7-8 to TRBJ2-7; D unclear. CDR3 size: 15 residues. Per germline, CDR1 SGHVS and CDR2 FQNEAQ. V lost 2 bases and J 4 bases, leaving 15 bases between the germline ends. The CDR3 DNA sequence: TGTGCCAGCAGCTTAAAGCGAACGGCCACGTACGAGCAGTACTTC. It translates to CASSLKRTATYEQYF.

The chain employs TRBV6-5 and TRBJ2-1, with 13 bases fitting TRBD2. Germline V gene data show CDR1 as MNHEY and CDR2 as SVGAGI. This CDR3 is built from 16 residues. The V and J ends lost 2 bases and 4 bases, in that order; junction bases with no gene match: 2. This CDR3 reads CASSYGTSGTYNEQFF. In DNA form, the CDR3 reads TGTGCCAGCAGTTACGGGACTAGCGGGACATACAATGAGCAGTTCTTC.

V and J are TRBV28 and TRBJ2-5, with 11 bases fitting TRBD2. The CDR3 loop spans 16 amino acids. J lost 4 bases, V lost 6 bases, and 10 bases had no gene match. Germline V gene lookup returns CDR1 MDHEN and CDR2 SYDVKM. CDR3 residues: CASRDNSGGALETQYF. DNA for the CDR3: TGTGCCAGCAGGGACAATAGCGGGGGGGCCTTAGAGACCCAGTACTTC.

This clone was seen only a few times. The V gene is TRBV11-2, the J gene TRBJ1-5; TRBD1 aligns across 7 bases. The CDR3 loop spans 15 amino acids. The germline V gene has CDR1 SGHAT and CDR2 FQNNGV. Trimming at V came to 5 bases and at J to 4 bases, leaving 8 bases not matched to a gene. DNA of the CDR3: TGTGCCAGCAGCCAAACAGGGGCCCCAAATCAGCCCCAGCATTTT. Amino acids: CASSQTGAPNQPQHF.

The V and J genes are TRBV9 and TRBJ1-1; 8 bases match TRBD1. The CDR3 covers 15 residues. The junction had 6 bases not matched to a gene; V was cut back by 2 bases and J by 3 bases. Germline CDR1 and CDR2: SGDLS and YYNGEE. The CDR3 sequence: CASSVNHRGDTEAFF. The CDR3 nucleotides read TGTGCCAGCAGCGTGAATCACAGGGGGGACACTGAAGCTTTCTTT.

The chain employs TRBV2 and TRBJ1-2, with D possibly TRBD1 on 5 matching bases. There are 13 residues in the CDR3. The V and J ends lost 4 bases and 6 bases respectively, with 12 bases between them. CDR1 and CDR2 from the germline V gene are SNHLY and FYNNEI. The CDR3 DNA reads as TGTGCCAGCAGTGTTGGGGGGGAAAATGGCTACACCTTC. Amino acid sequence: CASSVGGENGYTF.

The chain combines TRBV28 with TRBJ2-6, with 9 positions matching TRBD2. CDR1 MDHEN and CDR2 SYDVKM come from the germline V gene. The CDR3 runs to 16 residues. Unmatched junction bases numbered 5, after V lost 4 bases and J lost 4 bases. The CDR3: CASSSGLAAGANVLTF. The CDR3 DNA sequence: TGTGCCAGCAGTTCGGGACTAGCTGCCGGGGCCAACGTCCTGACTTTC.

This clone was recorded a few times. The chain uses TRBV27 and TRBJ2-6; D unclear. Trimming stripped 8 bases from V and 0 bases from J, with 8 bases between. This CDR3 comprises 14 residues. CDR1 MNHEY and CDR2 SMNVEV come from the germline V gene (reference sequence). The CDR3 nucleotides are TGTGCCAGCCGTTCCTTCTCTGGGGCCAACGTCCTGACTTTC. Encoded protein: CASRSFSGANVLTF.

The V and J genes are TRBV7-9 and TRBJ2-7; D unclear. The CDR3 sequence is 12 residues long. The germline V and J ends were trimmed by 5 bases and 6 bases, with 11 bases remaining between them. Germline values: CDR1 SEHNR, CDR2 FQNEAQ (reference sequence). CDR3: CASSPILLEQYF. CDR3 DNA sequence: TGTGCCAGCAGCCCAATCTTACTCGAGCAGTACTTC.

The chain couples TRBV7-2 to TRBJ2-2; 14 bases fit TRBD2. This CDR3 region has 18 residues. Germline assignment: CDR1 SGHTA and CDR2 FQGNSA. With 5 bases clipped from V and 2 bases from J, the junction kept 7 bases outside the gene matches. In DNA form, the CDR3 reads TGTGCCAGCAGCCCCAGGACTAGCGGGAGGCTAAACACCGGGGAGCTGTTTTTT. Protein sequence: CASSPRTSGRLNTGELFF.

This rearrangement joins TRBV7-9 to TRBJ1-1; TRBD1 is a possible D gene (5 bases). Germline CDR1 and CDR2: SEHNR and FQNEAQ (reference sequence). V lost 4 bases and J lost 1, with 10 bases in between. The CDR3 loop spans 14 amino acids. The CDR3 protein is CASSSKTANTEAFF. CDR3 DNA sequence: TGTGCCAGCAGCTCAAAGACAGCGAACACTGAAGCTTTCTTT.

This CDR3 is CASTATRNSPLHF. The CDR3 region has the DNA TGTGCCAGCACCGCTACGAGGAATTCACCCCTCCACTTT. The chain couples TRBV12-3 or TRBV12-4 to TRBJ1-6; D is ambiguous. CDR3 length equals 13 residues. The V end was cut by 7 bases, the J end by 7 bases, with 11 bases between.

The V call is TRBV14, the J call TRBJ2-7, with 8 bases lining up with TRBD1. The germline V gene has CDR1 SGHDN and CDR2 FVKESK. The V segment lost 1 base and the J segment 7 bases; nucleotides outside the gene matches: 12. This CDR3 has 16 amino acids. CDR3 sequence: CASSQGPGQVLGEQYF. CDR3 coding DNA: TGTGCCAGCAGCCAAGGACCGGGACAGGTACTTGGAGAGCAGTACTTC. The whole variable domain, filled in from reference TRBV14 and TRBJ2-7, reads EAGVTQFPSHSVIEKGQTVTLRCDPISGHDNLYWYRRVMGKEIKFLLHFVKESKQDESGMPNNRFLAERTGGTYSTLKVQPAELEDSGVYFCASSQGPGQVLGEQYFGPGTRLTVT.

This clone was detected only once. The chain joins TRBV2 to TRBJ1-5; 7 bases fit TRBD1. Germline assignment: CDR1 SNHLY and CDR2 FYNNEI. Trimming at V came to 7 bases and at J to 4 bases, leaving 10 bases not matched to a gene. The CDR3 is made up of 15 amino acids. CDR3 nucleotide sequence: TGTGCCAGCACTCCAGAGGGCAGGGGGAATCAGCCCCAGCATTTT. Translated: CASTPEGRGNQPQHF.

The chain is built from TRBV28 and TRBJ1-4, with 7 nucleotides matching TRBD1. The V segment lost 2 bases and the J segment 6 bases; nucleotides outside the gene matches: 3. Looked up from germline, CDR1 is MDHEN and CDR2 is SYDVKM. There are 14 residues in the CDR3. The CDR3 DNA reads TGTGCCAGCAGTTTAACAGGGGAGGATGAAAAACTGTTTTTT. Translated, it gives CASSLTGEDEKLFF.

The chain recombines TRBV28 with TRBJ1-1, with 11 bases identical to TRBD1. Germline lookup yields CDR1 MDHEN and CDR2 SYDVKM. The CDR3 is 16 residues long. Trimming took 7 bases from V and 1 from J; bases not matched to a gene: 8. The CDR3 DNA sequence: TGTGCCAGCAATTCCGGGACAGGGGGAGGGAACACTGAAGCTTTCTTT. Translated: CASNSGTGGGNTEAFF.

This chain uses TRBV19 with TRBJ1-1, with D tentatively TRBD1 (6 bases). Germline CDR1 reads LNHDA; CDR2 reads SQIVND (reference sequence). With 8 bases removed from V and 5 bases from J, the gap between germline ends came to 15 bases. The CDR3 runs to 13 residues. The CDR3 spells CASRVEGVTEAFF. CDR3 coding DNA: TGTGCCAGTCGGGTTGAGGGGGTTACTGAAGCTTTCTTT. The full variable domain, its missing parts supplied by reference TRBV19 and TRBJ1-1, is DGGITQSPKYLFRKEGQNVTLSCEQNLNHDAMYWYRQDPGQGLRLIYYSQIVNDFQKGDIAEGYSVSREKKESFPLTVTSAQKNPTAFYLCASRVEGVTEAFFGQGTRLTVV.

V and J are TRBV4-1 and TRBJ1-1; D remains ambiguous. Germline V gene data show CDR1 as MGHRA and CDR2 as YSYEKL. V lost 2 bases and J lost 10, with 14 bases in between. This CDR3 spans 13 amino acids. CDR3 region: CASSQFGRGLAFF. The CDR3 DNA reads TGCGCCAGCAGCCAATTTGGCCGAGGACTAGCTTTCTTT.

The J gene is TRBJ2-1, the V gene TRBV11-2; 15 bases align to TRBD2. This CDR3 comprises 17 residues. The germline gives CDR1 SGHAT, CDR2 FQNNGV. V gave up 4 bases and J gave up 8 bases; unmatched junction bases: 9. Here the CDR3 reads CASSSTGLAGGLDEQFF. CDR3 bases: TGTGCCAGCAGCTCGACGGGACTAGCGGGGGGTTTGGATGAGCAGTTCTTC.

In DNA form, the CDR3 reads TGCGCCAGCAGCCAAGATCGGTCCGGGACAGGGGCGCCTAATGAGCAGTTCTTC. This translates into CASSQDRSGTGAPNEQFF. V usage is TRBV4-3 and J usage is TRBJ2-1, with 10 bases lining up with TRBD1. Germline V gene lookup returns CDR1 LGHNA and CDR2 YSLEER. V gave up 0 bases and J gave up 7 bases; unmatched junction bases: 12. The CDR3 is made up of 18 amino acids.

This clone was counted between two and nine times. This chain uses TRBV7-2 with TRBJ2-3; TRBD2 aligns across 9 bases. The junction had 13 bases not matched to a gene; V was cut back by 8 bases and J by 4 bases. The CDR3 loop spans 16 amino acids. Germline-derived CDR1 and CDR2 are SGHTA and FQGNSA. The CDR3 DNA sequence: TGTGCCAGCGAACCCCGGCTAGCGGGATTAGCAGATACGCAGTATTTT. As protein: CASEPRLAGLADTQYF.

The CDR3 DNA reads as TGTGCCAGCAGTTCGCTCAGGGCCATCGCAGATACGCAGTATTTT. This codes for CASSSLRAIADTQYF. J is TRBJ2-3 and V is TRBV27; TRBD1 might be the D (5 bases). The germline gives CDR1 MNHEY, CDR2 SMNVEV (reference sequence). V dropped 4 bases and J dropped 4 bases, with 15 bases sitting between them. CDR3 size: 15 residues.

This chain joins TRBV7-2 and TRBJ2-1, with TRBD2 matching 8 bases. CDR1 and CDR2 from the germline V gene are SGHTA and FQGNSA. This CDR3 is 15 amino acids long. V was pared by 5 bases and J by 8 bases, with 11 bases of the junction left unmatched. The CDR3 reads CASSPGRASSDEQFF. CDR3 coding DNA: TGTGCCAGCAGCCCCGGGAGGGCCTCTTCGGATGAGCAGTTCTTC. Combining the CDR3 with reference TRBV7-2 and TRBJ2-1 gives the whole variable domain GAGVSQSPSNKVTEKGKDVELRCDPISGHTALYWYRQSLGQGLEFLIYFQGNSAPDKSGLPSDRFSAERTGGSVSTLTIQRTQQEDSAVYLCASSPGRASSDEQFFGPGTRLTVL.

This clone showed up just once. The chain uses TRBV19 and TRBJ2-2, with 9 bases fitting TRBD1. This CDR3 comprises 16 residues. V shed 3 bases, J shed 2 bases, and the junction held 4 bases outside the gene matches. Germline V gene sequence: CDR1 LNHDA, CDR2 SQIVND (reference sequence). The CDR3 is CASSIRGQGNTGELFF. The DNA for the CDR3 is TGTGCCAGTAGTATTCGGGGACAGGGCAACACCGGGGAGCTGTTTTTT.

The chain uses TRBV5-6 and TRBJ1-5; D uncertain. Trimming took off 0 bases at V and 1 base at J, with 8 bases between the two ends. The CDR3 is 15 amino acids. Germline CDR1 reads SGHDT; CDR2 reads YYEEEE. The CDR3, as DNA: TGTGCCAGCAGCTTGGGAAGCAGGAGCAATCAGCCCCAGCATTTT. This codes for CASSLGSRSNQPQHF.

The chain is built from TRBV4-2 and TRBJ2-1, with D possibly being TRBD2 (5 bases). The CDR3 contains 15 residues. Per the germline V gene, CDR1 is LGHNA and CDR2 is YNFKEQ. V shed 1 base and J shed 2 bases, with 9 bases lying between them. CDR3 bases: TGTGCCAGCAGCCAAGTTCTAGCCACCTACAATGAGCAGTTCTTC. This encodes CASSQVLATYNEQFF.

The chain couples TRBV24-1 to TRBJ2-3, with 12 bases fitting TRBD2. CDR3 length equals 20 residues. V lost 3 bases to trimming and J lost 0 bases; unmatched junction nucleotides: 12. Germline values: CDR1 KGHDR, CDR2 SFDVKD. The CDR3, as DNA: TGTGCCACCAGTGATCCCGGATGGACTAGCGGGGCTTCTAGCACAGATACGCAGTATTTT. It yields the protein CATSDPGWTSGASSTDTQYF.

This chain connects TRBV9 to TRBJ2-7, with D possibly matching TRBD1 (5 bases). This CDR3 has 15 amino acids. CDR1 and CDR2 from the germline V gene are SGDLS and YYNGEE. Trimming took off 1 base at V and 2 bases at J, with 13 bases between the two ends. CDR3 sequence: CASSVTAGSTYEQYF. In DNA, the CDR3 is TGTGCCAGCAGCGTAACGGCAGGGTCCACCTACGAGCAGTACTTC. Filled out from reference TRBV9 and TRBJ2-7, the complete variable domain reads DSGVTQTPKHLITATGQRVTLRCSPRSGDLSVYWYQQSLDQGLQFLIQYYNGEERAKGNILERFSAQQFPDLHSELNLSSLELGDSALYFCASSVTAGSTYEQYFGPGTRLTVT.

The chain joins TRBV14 to TRBJ2-5; D is possibly TRBD1 (6 bases). Trimming pared 1 base from V and 4 bases from J, leaving 10 bases between. CDR3 length: 14 residues. Germline V lookup: CDR1 SGHDN, CDR2 FVKESK. CDR3 amino acids: CASSQVLGAETQYF. CDR3 nucleotides: TGTGCCAGCAGCCAAGTTCTGGGGGCAGAGACCCAGTACTTC.